Sequencing of this TCR beta chain was carried out in a study of regulatory T cells in long-lasting Graves disease (dated by TCRdb to the early 2020s). Looking at the study overall: In the newly diagnosed Graves' disease group, patients had been taking antithyroid drugs for less than 3 months. TCR sequencing covered roughly 13 persistent and around 20 newly diagnosed Graves' disease patients, 33 samples in total. The study was conducted in China and was registered as a clinical trial. Peripheral blood TCR sequencing and RNA sequencing compared persistent Graves' disease patients with newly diagnosed Graves' disease patients.

This clonotype was found many times. Its antigen is unknown. Base qualities were left out, and no much larger clone turns up one base away. Overall study outcomes, separate from this receptor: The authors acknowledged the small sample size as a limitation that may reduce accuracy. TRBV28, TRBJ1-2 and TRBJ2-5 were preferentially used in persistent disease, while TRBV20-1 and TRBJ2-1 were favored in newly diagnosed disease. Because the primary lesion, thyroid tissue, could not be accessed, the study looked at peripheral blood alone. Only the TCR beta chain was sequenced and analyzed. Compared with newly diagnosed patients, patients with persistent Graves' disease had lower TCR Shannon entropy and fewer highly expanded clones, which suggests clonal expansion. A larger number of public clonotypes was shared among persistent patients (approximately 3,000) than among newly diagnosed patients (around 880).

Library preparation employed multiplex PCR. The listed sequencing device is Illumina HiSeq 4000. TCR beta libraries were built with iRepertoire HTBI primers and Arm-PCR amplification of CDR3 regions. Before sequencing, the PCR products went through gel purification. Processing in the source paper ran as follows. Across samples, roughly 60 TRBV and 13 to 15 TRBJ segments were identified and used for gene usage analysis of CDR3 amino acid clonotypes. COPE and FqMerger were used to merge the filtered high-quality paired reads into contigs. Contigs were aligned with BLAST to IMGT TRBV, TRBD and TRBJ reference genes, and CDR3 was defined per IMGT. Highly expanded clones were defined as clonotypes with a frequency above 0.1%. Shannon entropy was used to measure repertoire diversity, and the Gini coefficient was used to measure V-J evenness. A clonotype was considered public if more than one individual shared it. Using fastp at Q25 and MiXCR, TCRdb reprocessed the public reads and kept productive beta chains. Rows are combined by CDR3 protein, so each entry shows the most common genes and DNA. These V and J calls derive from TCRdb rather than the authors' analysis. Recorded for this sample are about 400,000 distinct CDR3 sequences; roughly 15% of them occurred a single time. The top ten hold approximately 7.8% of the sample.

The time point label corresponds to: newly diagnosed GD, antithyroid drugs for less than 3 months. RNA was extracted from PBMCs in TRIzol for both TCR sequencing and RNA sequencing. Graves' disease was diagnosed according to American Thyroid Association guidelines. The patients came from an endocrinology department in Xi'an, China. Each patient gave 8.5 to 9.5 milliliters of peripheral blood, collected in an EDTA anticoagulant tube. Ficoll Paque Plus density gradient separation was used to isolate PBMCs, and no additional T cell sorting was done. An Agilent 2100 Bioanalyzer and agarose gel were used to assess RNA quality, and a NanoDrop 2000 was used to measure RNA concentration. CDR1 SQVTM and CDR2 ANQGSEA are derived from the germline V gene. After removal of 4 bases from V and 5 bases from J, the junction retains 6 bases not matched to a gene. Its CDR3 holds 13 amino acids, cysteine through phenylalanine. The kept DNA is CDR3 alone, 39 bases in frame from the first base.

This same sample was also part of a study on T cells in Graves' hyperthyroidism and ophthalmopathy. The second study also describes: Stable Graves' hyperthyroidism was defined as no progression to ophthalmopathy during 18 months of follow-up. Hyperthyroidism patients were aged 18 to 65 years and newly diagnosed, with disease duration of less than 2 months. Patients with uncontrolled infections, other autoimmune diseases, pregnancy or lactation were excluded. Clinical symptoms, serum thyroxine and TRAb, thyroid ultrasound, and orbital computed tomography formed the basis for the diagnoses. The TCR CDR3 was subjected to a first round of RT-PCR using the HTBI primer set and the Qiagen OneStep RT-PCR kit. Most expanded thyroid clonotypes (frequency above 0.001) were also detected in blood, a finding suggesting that blood repertoires may reflect thyroid immune responses. Ophthalmopathy was separated from stable hyperthyroidism by a 13 V-J signature model, with 85% to 90% sensitivity and about 81% specificity obtained in cross-validation and 80%/75% obtained in testing. In validation, the model predicted progression to ophthalmopathy with over 60% sensitivity and about 73% specificity, a median of around 6.6 months before onset. To identify distinguishing TCR V-J signatures, a discovery cohort of around 98 patients was used, comprising some 45 with Graves' ophthalmopathy and around 60 with stable Graves' hyperthyroidism. Whether ophthalmopathy could be predicted prospectively was tested in an independent validation cohort made up of roughly 20 hyperthyroidism patients plus 17 patients who later progressed to ophthalmopathy. For training and testing, the 100 patients in the discovery cohort were randomly divided in a 7:3 ratio. The study also compared thyroid tissue and blood T-cell repertoires from over 5 Graves' hyperthyroidism patients. Following sampling, methimazole starting at 30 mg daily was given to hyperthyroidism patients, and high-dose intravenous methylprednisolone was given to ophthalmopathy patients. Libraries were constructed in a second round of multiplex PCR, after which size selection and purification were performed. Libraries were sequenced paired-end with 100 bp reads on an Illumina HiSeq2000. Raw data were processed with SOAPnuke, discarding reads with adapters, uncalled bases, mean Phred below 15, or no exact constant-primer or identifier match. COPE v1.2.5 was used to merge the high-quality paired reads, and each unique nucleotide sequence was defined as a clonotype. Clonotypes were aligned to IMGT TRBV, TRBD and TRBJ reference segments using MiTCR v1.1. The analysis was restricted to V-J combinations with a frequency above 0.0001, which together covered approximately 99% of the repertoires. A TCS score was defined as the ratio of F50 (clonal expansion) to E x V (chaos), with BLOSUM62-based TCRdist applied between CDR3 peptides within each V-J. Welch's t-statistics and random forest reduced around 520 V-J features to roughly 13, which were used in a naive Bayes classifier (R e1071). Sample size was not statistically predetermined, and blinding of investigators to group allocation was not performed. According to the paper, TCR Vbeta CDR3 sequencing was carried out on 135 peripheral blood samples, which came from 40 to 45 ophthalmopathy, around 75 hyperthyroidism and some 17 progressor patients.

The V and J segments used are TRBV29-1 and TRBJ2-5; 8 of the junction bases match TRBD1. The starting material was peripheral blood mononuclear cells (PBMCs), obtained at new diagnosis, from a patient treated with antithyroid drugs. The source is a woman in her thirties or forties with Graves disease. Donor details come from another sample of the same person, matched by shared clones. CDR3 loop: CSVAGGDRETQYF. The DNA sequence reads TGCAGCGTTGCAGGGGGCGATCGGGAGACCCAGTACTTC.